The next 20 T cell receptor beta chains were all read from a single sample in a study of Graves' ophthalmopathy and Graves' hyperthyroidism. RNA served as the template for amplifying TCR beta CDR3 regions. An initial RT-PCR round employing HTBI primers preceded a second-round multiplex PCR. TCRdb fed the multiplex PCR reads into MiXCR, producing one record per CDR3 protein. The profile shows hundreds of thousands of distinct CDR3 sequences, about two fifths of them singletons. Material for sequencing was peripheral blood. These TCRs come from an adult man with Graves' ophthalmopathy.

CDR3 bases: TGTGCCAGCAGTGCTAGAGACGCATCCTTAAATTCACCCCTCCACTTT. This codes for CASSARDASLNSPLHF. The rearrangement links TRBV25-1 to TRBJ1-6; the D is unclear. V lost 4 bases and J 7 bases, leaving 17 bases between the germline ends. CDR3 length equals 16 residues. Germline V gene data show CDR1 as MGHDK and CDR2 as SYGVNS.

This clonotype was counted at least ten times. This chain links TRBV9 with TRBJ2-7; no firm D call. The CDR3 is 11 residues long. CDR1 and CDR2 (germline): SGDLS, YYNGEE. V lost 4 bases and J 5 bases, leaving 7 bases between the germline ends. CDR3 residues: CASSQDDEQYF. CDR3 bases: TGTGCCAGCAGCCAAGATGACGAGCAGTACTTC.

This clonotype was detected only a few times. The rearrangement uses TRBV4-2 and TRBJ2-3, with 11 bases identical to TRBD2. CDR3 length: 16 residues. From germline, CDR1 is LGHNA and CDR2 YNFKEQ. Germline trimming cut 0 bases from V and 1 base from J; bases unmatched to any gene: 0. In nucleotides, the CDR3 is TGTGCCAGCAGCCAAGAACTAGCGGGAGGCACAGATACGCAGTATTTT. Protein product: CASSQELAGGTDTQYF.

In this sample, this clonotype turned up a few times. The chain recombines TRBV10-3 with TRBJ1-1, with 10 bases matching TRBD1. Germline-derived CDR1 and CDR2 are ENHRY and SYGVKD. The CDR3 covers 15 residues. V dropped 10 bases and J dropped 4; count of bases not matched to a gene: 12. CDR3 DNA sequence: TGTGCCACCTACGACAGGGGGCAAGTGGCCACTGAAGCTTTCTTT. Translated: CATYDRGQVATEAFF.

V and J are TRBV14 and TRBJ2-1; a weak D match, TRBD2 (6 bases). The CDR3 is 14 amino acids. Germline assignment: CDR1 SGHDN and CDR2 FVKESK. The germline V and J ends were trimmed by 8 bases and 0 bases, with 11 bases remaining between them. The CDR3 DNA follows: TGTGCCAGCGCGGGGCGGAGCTCCTACAATGAGCAGTTCTTC. Translated, it gives CASAGRSSYNEQFF.

This sequence joins TRBV10-3 and TRBJ2-5, with 8 bases lining up with TRBD2. Per germline, CDR1 ENHRY and CDR2 SYGVKD. The CDR3 covers 16 residues. J gave up 5 bases and V 3 bases, and 11 bases lay outside the gene matches. CDR3 region: CAISDGAGALRETQYF. The CDR3 DNA sequence: TGTGCCATCAGTGACGGAGCGGGGGCCCTTCGGGAGACCCAGTACTTC.

This clonotype was counted between two and nine times. The chain links TRBV6-6 to TRBJ1-3; D is perhaps TRBD1 (5 bases). Looked up from germline, CDR1 is MNHNY and CDR2 is SVGAGI (reference sequence). The CDR3 loop spans 15 amino acids. Trimming cost V 5 bases and J 4 bases, with 15 bases left between them. In DNA, the CDR3 is TGTGCCAGCAGTGTCTTGTCCGGGGCCGGAAACACCATATATTTT. Protein product: CASSVLSGAGNTIYF.

This chain uses TRBV29-1 with TRBJ2-5; D is ambiguous. Germline V gene sequence: CDR1 SQVTM, CDR2 ANQGSEA. The CDR3 contains 16 residues. DNA for the CDR3: TGCAGTGCCAGCAAGATAGGGCCAGGTCGAGAAGAGACCCAGTACTTC. Its protein product is CSASKIGPGREETQYF.

CDR3 DNA: TGTGCCAGCAGCTTGCCAGGCCCAAGTAATGGCTACACCTTC. The encoded protein is CASSLPGPSNGYTF. The chain joins TRBV12-3 or TRBV12-4 to TRBJ1-2; no definite D call. Trimming removed 6 bases from V and 6 bases from J, with 17 bases in between. This CDR3 is 14 amino acids long.

This clonotype was picked up many times. This chain links TRBV7-8 with TRBJ2-2; D perhaps matches TRBD1 (5 bases). The CDR3 consists of 19 residues. V shed 0 bases and J shed 1 base, with 18 bases lying between them. Germline CDR1 and CDR2: SGHVS and FQNEAQ. The CDR3 region has the DNA TGTGCCAGCAGCTTAGCTAAGGTTGGGGCAGGAATGAACACCGGGGAGCTGTTTTTT. The encoded protein is CASSLAKVGAGMNTGELFF.

This clonotype was counted a single time. The chain couples TRBV20-1 to TRBJ2-7; 7 bases are shared with TRBD1. Germline V gene lookup returns CDR1 DFQATT and CDR2 SNEGSKA (reference sequence). The J segment lost 3 bases and the V segment lost 6 bases, leaving 8 bases of the junction unmatched. The CDR3 is 13 residues long. CDR3 residues: CSASSGGFYEQYF. The CDR3 coding sequence is TGCAGTGCCTCTTCAGGGGGATTCTACGAGCAGTACTTC.

This clonotype was detected many times. J is TRBJ1-4 and V is TRBV7-9; possible D gene TRBD1, 6 bases. CDR3 length: 14 residues. Trimming stripped 10 bases from V and 5 bases from J, with 17 bases between. Germline V CDR1 and CDR2: SEHNR, FQNEAQ (reference sequence). DNA for the CDR3: TGTGCCATACGGCGGGCAGGGGTGAATGAAAAACTGTTTTTT. This sequence encodes CAIRRAGVNEKLFF.

The chain recombines TRBV7-3 with TRBJ2-5, with D unclear. From germline, CDR1 is SGHTA and CDR2 FQGTGA. This CDR3 contains 12 residues. The V end lost 5 bases, the J end lost 5 bases, and 9 bases lay between the germline ends. The CDR3 coding sequence is TGTGCCAGCAGCCCGAGGTGGGAGACCCAGTACTTC. It yields the protein CASSPRWETQYF.

In regard to this clonotype: This may be a read error, as it is one base from a much larger clone. The chain recombines TRBV5-5 with TRBJ1-1, with 10 bases identical to TRBD1. The CDR3 length is 15 residues. Germline CDR1 reads SGHKS; CDR2 reads YYEKEE (reference sequence). Trimming took 4 bases from V and 1 from J; bases not matched to a gene: 4. The CDR3 DNA is TGTGCCAGCAGCGGGAGACAGGGGGCGAACACTGAAGCTTTCTTT. Translating it yields CASSGRQGANTEAFF.

CDR3 in DNA: TGCGCCAGCAGCCAAGAGTTAGGGGCGAACCCCTCCTCCGCTACCGAGCAGTACTTC. Residues: CASSQELGANPSSATEQYF. The V call is TRBV4-1, the J call TRBJ2-7, with D possibly matching TRBD1 (5 bases). Per germline, CDR1 MGHRA and CDR2 YSYEKL. The CDR3 runs 19 residues. With 0 bases removed from V and 6 bases from J, the gap between germline ends came to 27 bases.

A remark on this clonotype: A much bigger clone sits one base away, suggesting this may be a read error. In this CDR3 the conserved last residue, phenylalanine or tryptophan, is missing, so a read error is likely. The CDR3 DNA follows: TGTGCCAGCAGCCGAGAGGGCTACGAGCAGTACCTC. Translating it yields CASSREGYEQYL. This chain uses TRBV9 with TRBJ2-7; TRBD2 might be the D (5 bases). The CDR3 contains 12 residues. Germline CDR1 reads SGDLS; CDR2 reads YYNGEE. V dropped 4 bases and J dropped 3 bases, with 8 bases sitting between them.

Notes on this clonotype: Since a much larger clone is just one base distant, this may be a read error. The chain couples TRBV6-1 to TRBJ2-5, with D possibly called TRBD1 or TRBD2 (5 bases each). This CDR3 comprises 15 residues. Germline V gene sequence: CDR1 MNHNS, CDR2 SASEGT. Trimming shortened V by 5 bases and J by 7 bases, and 20 bases separated the two germline ends. CDR3 sequence reads: CASSYSGAGGGTQYF. The DNA of the CDR3 is TGTGCCAGCAGTTACTCCGGGGCAGGTGGTGGGACCCAGTACTTC.

About this clonotype itself: A junction boundary mismatches the germline segment, possibly from a read error. The gene calls are TRBV2 and TRBJ2-7; tentative D call: TRBD2 (6 bases). The CDR3 covers 10 residues. Germline values: CDR1 SNHLY, CDR2 FYNNEI. As DNA, the CDR3 is TGTGCCAGCAGAGGGGCGGGGCTGTTCTTC. Encoded protein: CASRGAGLFF.

This clonotype occurred many times. V gene TRBV2 combines with J gene TRBJ2-2, with a tentative D call TRBD2 (5 bases). The germline V gene has CDR1 SNHLY and CDR2 FYNNEI. The CDR3 consists of 15 residues. V gave up 7 bases and J gave up 7 bases, with 19 bases separating them. In DNA form, the CDR3 reads TGTGCCAGCACCGAGAGGGCTAGTCAGAACGGGGAGCTGTTTTTT. Residues: CASTERASQNGELFF.

V usage is TRBV7-3 and J usage is TRBJ2-1; D unresolved. The CDR3 is 12 amino acids. From germline, CDR1 is SGHTA and CDR2 FQGTGA. V shed 1 base and J shed 6 bases, with 4 bases lying between them. CDR3 amino acids: CASSLRANEQFF. For the CDR3, the DNA is TGTGCCAGCAGCTTAAGGGCCAATGAGCAGTTCTTC. The whole variable domain, filled in from reference TRBV7-3 and TRBJ2-1, reads GAGVSQTPSNKVTEKGKYVELRCDPISGHTALYWYRQSLGQGPEFLIYFQGTGAADDSGLPNDRFFAVRPEGSVSTLKIQRTERGDSAVYLCASSLRANEQFFGPGTRLTVL.